This T cell receptor (beta chain) came from a study of blood T cell repertoires in COVID-19. This table comes from immunoSEQ multiplex PCR, and its TCRdb copy is limited to in-frame clones, with some not included. This sample has roughly 350,000 clones, with more than 75% found just once. Germline assignment: CDR1 MNHEY and CDR2 SVGAGI. This CDR3 has 13 amino acids. The V gene lost 5 bases and the J gene lost 9 bases, with 17 bases spanning the gap. The sequence came from a woman between 50 and 59 years old with COVID-19, enrolled during active disease. Sequencing was carried out using peripheral blood. The V call is TRBV6-5, the J call TRBJ2-7; no clear D gene. The CDR3 DNA reads as TGTGCCAGCAGTCCCACCCTAGTTTCGGGGCAGTACTTC. Translating it yields CASSPTLVSGQYF.